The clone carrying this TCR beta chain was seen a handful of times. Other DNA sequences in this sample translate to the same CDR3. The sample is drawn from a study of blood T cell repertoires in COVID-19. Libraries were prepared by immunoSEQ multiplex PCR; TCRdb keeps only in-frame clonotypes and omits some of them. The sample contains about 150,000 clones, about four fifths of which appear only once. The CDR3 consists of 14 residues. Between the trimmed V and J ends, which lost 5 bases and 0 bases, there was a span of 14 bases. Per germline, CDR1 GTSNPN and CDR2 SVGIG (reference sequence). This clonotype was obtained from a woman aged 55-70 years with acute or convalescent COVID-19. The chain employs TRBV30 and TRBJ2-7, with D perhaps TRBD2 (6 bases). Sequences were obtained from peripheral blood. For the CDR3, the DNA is TGTGCCTGGTCCGTAGGAGGGTCCTCCTACGAGCAGTACTTC. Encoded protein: CAWSVGGSSYEQYF.